This TCR beta chain stems from a study of memory CD4+ T cells and cytomegalovirus serostatus. Single viable CD3+CD4+CD8-CD45RO+ cells were sorted as the memory CD4+ T cells. V lost 3 bases to trimming and J lost 4 bases, with 12 bases between them. The CDR3 sequence is 13 residues long. Germline CDR1 reads SQVTM; CDR2 reads ANQGSEA. Sequenced by immunoSEQ multiplex PCR; TCRdb stores in-frame clones only, minus some. Of around 53,000 clones in the sample, about 86% are singletons; the top ten hold 1.5% to 2.5%. The sequenced sample consisted of memory CD4+ T cells from blood. The chain has TRBV29-1 and TRBJ2-5; D possibly corresponds to TRBD2 (5 bases). The TCR sequence derives from an adult in good health and CMV-seropositive. CDR3 nucleotide sequence: TGCAGCGTTGACCCGTTCGCGGGAGAGACCCAGTACTTC. Translated, it gives CSVDPFAGETQYF. Based on the CDR3 plus reference TRBV29-1 and TRBJ2-5, the full variable domain is SAVISQKPSRDICQRGTSLTIQCQVDSQVTMMFWYRQQPGQSLTLIATANQGSEATYESGFVIDKFPISRPNLTFSTLTVSNMSPEDSSIYLCSVDPFAGETQYFGPGTRLLVL.